This is a list of T cell receptor beta chains from one sample in a study of cytomegalovirus exposure and HLA in healthy donors. Generated by immunoSEQ multiplex PCR, the TCRdb table keeps only in-frame clones and is missing some. The repertoire has tens of thousands of clones, roughly 94% of them found once; the top ten carry over 2%. Sequencing used PBMCs. Receptor source: a woman aged 18-29 years in good health and CMV-seronegative. CDR3s include the opening cysteine and the closing phenylalanine or tryptophan. Each record gives: clone size, J gene, CDR3 length, D gene, V gene, CDR3 DNA, CDR3 protein. The D gene is left open where the match is weak. Some rows have no size entry. The others give once, few or many, or a class for an expanded clone.

. TRBJ2-7 11 . TRBV2 TGTGCCAGCATGAGACATTACGAGCAGTACTTC CASMRHYEQYF
. TRBJ1-3 13 . TRBV9 TGTGCCAGCAACCCAGGGAACGGAAACACCATATATTTT CASNPGNGNTIYF
. TRBJ1-2 11 . TRBV2 TGTGCCAGCAGTGCAAACTATGGCTACACCTTC CASSANYGYTF
. TRBJ2-7 13 . TRBV28 TGTGCCAGCGGAATCGACAATTCCTACGAGCAGTACTTC CASGIDNSYEQYF
. TRBJ2-2 12 TRBD2 TRBV30 TGTGCCTGGGGACTAGCAACCGGGGAGCTGTTTTTT CAWGLATGELFF
. TRBJ2-7 16 . TRBV18 TGTGCCAGCTCACCACCAAGGAGGGAGAGGTTAGCCGAGCAGTACTTC CASSPPRRERLAEQYF
. TRBJ1-2 15 . TRBV19 TGTGCCAGTAGTATCGTTGTCGCGGGGGGCTATGGCTACACCTTC CASSIVVAGGYGYTF
. TRBJ2-3 18 TRBD2 TRBV11-3 TGTGCCAGCAGCTGGACTAGCGGGATGAATTATGGCGCAGATACGCAGTATTTT CASSWTSGMNYGADTQYF
once TRBJ2-7 14 TRBD2 TRBV5-4 TGTGCCAGCAGCACGAAAGCGGGAGGGTACGAGCAGTACTTC CASSTKAGGYEQYF
. TRBJ2-3 12 TRBD2 TRBV30 TGTGCCGGGGGAAGCGGGAGTAGCACGCAGTATTTT CAGGSGSSTQYF
. TRBJ2-6 18 TRBD1 TRBV19 TGTGCCAGTAAGATCCGGGACAGGGGATACTCTGGGGCCAACGTCCTGACTTTC CASKIRDRGYSGANVLTF
. TRBJ1-1 15 . TRBV6-6 TGTGCCAGCAGTCCCTTTGGGGGGATGAACACTGAAGCTTTCTTT CASSPFGGMNTEAFF
. TRBJ2-3 15 TRBD1 TRBV28 TGTGCCAGCAGTTTGGGGACAGGGCACACAGATACGCAGTATTTT CASSLGTGHTDTQYF
few TRBJ1-5 19 . TRBV5-8 TGTGCCAGCAGCCCACTGCCCGTATCCTCTCTTTATAGCAATCAGCCCCAGCATTTT CASSPLPVSSLYSNQPQHF
. TRBJ2-3 15 . TRBV7-2 TGTGCCAGCAGCTTAGGCGGAAGAAACACAGATACGCAGTATTTT CASSLGGRNTDTQYF
. TRBJ2-2 16 . TRBV7-2 TGTGCCAGCAGCTTATTCTGGGCAGGTGACACCGGGGAGCTGTTTTTT CASSLFWAGDTGELFF
. TRBJ2-7 15 TRBD2 TRBV28 TGTGCCAGCAGTTCTCCGGCGGGAGTCCCCTACGAGCAGTACTTC CASSSPAGVPYEQYF
. TRBJ1-1 13 . TRBV18 TGTGCCAGCTCACCGACACTGAACACTGAAGCTTTCTTT CASSPTLNTEAFF
. TRBJ1-2 13 . TRBV18 TGTGCCAGCTCAGCCCGGGAGAACTATGGCTACACCTTC CASSARENYGYTF
. TRBJ2-3 14 TRBD2 TRBV11-2 TGTGCCAGCAGAGGACTAGCGGGCCCACCCTCCCAGTATTTT CASRGLAGPPSQYF
. TRBJ2-5 15 TRBD2 TRBV19 TGTGCCAGTAGTCCGGCGGGAGGGTCTAGATGGACCCAGTACTTC CASSPAGGSRWTQYF
once TRBJ2-3 17 TRBD2 TRBV18 TGTGCCAGCTCACCACTGAGCGGGAGGGCCCGGCCAGATACGCAGTATTTT CASSPLSGRARPDTQYF
once TRBJ2-7 14 TRBD1 TRBV13 TGTGCCAGCAGCCCCCGGGACAGATACTACGAGCAGTACTTC CASSPRDRYYEQYF
. TRBJ2-5 15 . TRBV5-1 TGCGCCAGCAGCTTGGGGGACACATCTCAAGAGACCCAGTACTTC CASSLGDTSQETQYF
. TRBJ2-7 13 . TRBV4-1 TGCGCCAGCAGCCAAGAGACTAGCTACGAGCAGTACTTC CASSQETSYEQYF
. TRBJ1-4 15 TRBD1 TRBV5-1 TGCGCCAGCAGCCAGGGCCAGACAGGGATCGAAAAACTGTTTTTT CASSQGQTGIEKLFF
. TRBJ2-5 14 . TRBV7-2 TGTGCCAGCAGCTTAGCGGGGGCTGGAGAGACCCAGTACTTC CASSLAGAGETQYF
. TRBJ2-1 12 . TRBV14 TGTGCCAGCAGCCCACTCTACAATGAGCAGTTCTTC CASSPLYNEQFF
. TRBJ2-2 13 . TRBV19 TGTGCCAGTATGGACAAAAACACCGGGGAGCTGTTTTTT CASMDKNTGELFF
. TRBJ1-2 14 TRBD1 TRBV19 TGTGCCAGTACCCTCCAGGGGGGAAACTATGGCTACACCTTC CASTLQGGNYGYTF
. TRBJ2-1 15 . TRBV19 TGTGCCAGTAGTCCTCAAGGGGGTGGTAACAATGAGCAGTTCTTC CASSPQGGGNNEQFF
. TRBJ2-2 12 TRBD1 TRBV6-1 TGTGCCACTAGACAGGGGGCCGGGGAGCTGTTTTTT CATRQGAGELFF
. TRBJ2-1 13 . TRBV19 TGTGCCAGTAGTATTGGGTCCGGAGACGAGCAGTTCTTC CASSIGSGDEQFF
once TRBJ2-2 15 TRBD1 TRBV6-1 TGTGCCAGCAAAAGACAGGGATCGAACACCGGGGAGCTGTTTTTT CASKRQGSNTGELFF
. TRBJ1-3 14 . TRBV7-2 TGTGCCAGCGCCCAAGGGGCGCCTGGAAACACCATATATTTT CASAQGAPGNTIYF
once TRBJ2-7 15 . TRBV30 TGTGCCTGGAGTCAGGGTCGGAGAAGCTCCTACGAGCAGTACTTC CAWSQGRRSSYEQYF
. TRBJ2-7 12 . TRBV2 TGTGCCAGCAGCGCCAGGATCTACGAGCAGTACTTC CASSARIYEQYF
. TRBJ2-1 12 . TRBV12-5 TGTGCTAGTGGATGGGGCCAGAATGAGCAGTTCTTC CASGWGQNEQFF
once TRBJ2-1 16 . TRBV9 TGTGCCAGCAGCGTAAAACTAGCTGGGCCCTACAATGAGCAGTTCTTC CASSVKLAGPYNEQFF
. TRBJ1-1 16 TRBD1 TRBV13 TGTGCCAGCAGCTTAGGACCCGGGAGGGGGCACACTGAAGCTTTCTTT CASSLGPGRGHTEAFF
. TRBJ1-2 14 . TRBV2 TGTGCCAGCAGTGAAGGCAGGGTTGTCTATGGCTACACCTTC CASSEGRVVYGYTF
. TRBJ1-5 14 TRBD1 TRBV19 TGTGCCAGTATTCGACAGGGGGGAGATCAGCCCCAGCATTTT CASIRQGGDQPQHF
once TRBJ2-1 10 TRBD1 TRBV29-1 TGCAGCGTCGCCGGGACAGGGATTTTCTTC CSVAGTGIFF
. TRBJ2-1 15 TRBD2 TRBV6-6 TGTGCCAGCAGTACAGCGGGGCGGTCCAACAATGAGCAGTTCTTC CASSTAGRSNNEQFF
. TRBJ1-4 14 TRBD1 TRBV4-1 TGCGCCAGCAGCCAACGGACAGGGCACGAAAAACTGTTTTTT CASSQRTGHEKLFF
. TRBJ1-4 15 . TRBV27 TGTGCCAGCAGTTTAGGGGGGAGCGCTAGCGAAAAACTGTTTTTT CASSLGGSASEKLFF
. TRBJ2-5 12 . TRBV7-2 TGTGCCAGCAGCTTAGTCGGGATTTTCAAGTACTTC CASSLVGIFKYF
once TRBJ2-2 16 TRBD2 TRBV5-1 TGCGCCAGCAGCTTGCCGGGGGGTACGAACACCGGGGAGCTGTTTTTT CASSLPGGTNTGELFF
. TRBJ1-2 13 . TRBV6-5 TGTGCCACTCAAGATGCGGGGGTCGGTGGCTACACCTTC CATQDAGVGGYTF
few TRBJ2-3 17 TRBD2 TRBV29-1 TGCAGCGTTCTCCCCTACCTAACTAGCGGAGACACAGATACGCAGTATTTT CSVLPYLTSGDTDTQYF
. TRBJ1-1 14 . TRBV9 TGTGCCAGCAGCGCTTGGGAGGAGGGCACTGAAGCTTTCTTT CASSAWEEGTEAFF
. TRBJ1-5 15 TRBD1 TRBV6-5 TGTGCCAGCAGGGCAGACAGGGGGAGCAATCAGCCCCAGCATTTT CASRADRGSNQPQHF
. TRBJ2-2 16 TRBD1 TRBV27 TGTGCCAGCAGTACCCGGACAGGACTGAACACCGGGGAGCTGTTTTTT CASSTRTGLNTGELFF
. TRBJ2-3 12 . TRBV6-1 TGTGCCAGCAGTGAAGGGCCAGGGACGCAGTATTTT CASSEGPGTQYF
. TRBJ1-1 14 . TRBV4-1 TGCGCCAGCAGCCAAAGTACGGGGAACACTGAAGCTTTCTTT CASSQSTGNTEAFF
. TRBJ2-7 16 TRBD1 TRBV4-1 TGCGCCAGCAGCCAGCTTAGGAGGACAGGAAACTACGAGCAGTACTTC CASSQLRRTGNYEQYF
. TRBJ2-1 15 . TRBV19 TGTGCCAGCTCAAAGAATGGGCTAGCGAGCAATGAGCAGTTCTTC CASSKNGLASNEQFF
. TRBJ1-6 13 . TRBV6-1 TGTGCCAGCAGTGAGCGGGCCGGTCATCCCCTCCACTTT CASSERAGHPLHF
. TRBJ2-7 13 . TRBV5-6 TGTGCCAGCAGCCGAGTCGACAGCTACGAGCAGTACTTC CASSRVDSYEQYF